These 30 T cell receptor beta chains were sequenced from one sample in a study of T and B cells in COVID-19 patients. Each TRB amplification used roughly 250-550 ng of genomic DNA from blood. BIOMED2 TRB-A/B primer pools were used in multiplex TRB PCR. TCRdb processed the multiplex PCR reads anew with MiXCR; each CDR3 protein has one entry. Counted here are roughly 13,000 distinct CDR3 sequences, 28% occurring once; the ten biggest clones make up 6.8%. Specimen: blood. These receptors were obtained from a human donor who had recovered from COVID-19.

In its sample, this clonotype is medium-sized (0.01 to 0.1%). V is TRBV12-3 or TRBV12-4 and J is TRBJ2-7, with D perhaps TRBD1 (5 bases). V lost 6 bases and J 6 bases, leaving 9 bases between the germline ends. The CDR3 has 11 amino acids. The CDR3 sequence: CASSQGLEQYF. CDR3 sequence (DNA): TGTGCCAGCAGCCAGGGCCTCGAGCAGTACTTC.

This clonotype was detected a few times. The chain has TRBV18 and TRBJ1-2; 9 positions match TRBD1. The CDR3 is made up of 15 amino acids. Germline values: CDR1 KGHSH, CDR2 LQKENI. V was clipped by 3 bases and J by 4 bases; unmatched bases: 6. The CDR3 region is CASSPGGQGGYGYTF. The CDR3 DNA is TGTGCCAGCTCACCTGGGGGACAGGGCGGCTATGGCTACACCTTC.

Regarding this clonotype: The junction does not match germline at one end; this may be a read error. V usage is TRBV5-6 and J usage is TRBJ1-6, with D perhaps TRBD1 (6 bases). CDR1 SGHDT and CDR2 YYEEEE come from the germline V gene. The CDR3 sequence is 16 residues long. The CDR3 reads CARSLAGRGDDSPLHF. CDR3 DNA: TGTGCCAGAAGCTTGGCCGGCAGGGGAGACGATTCACCCCTCCACTTT.

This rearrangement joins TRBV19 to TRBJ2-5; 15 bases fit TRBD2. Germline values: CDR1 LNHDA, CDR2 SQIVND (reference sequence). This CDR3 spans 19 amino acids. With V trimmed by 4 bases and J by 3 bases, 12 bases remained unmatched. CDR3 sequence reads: CASSREGLAGGTIEETQYF. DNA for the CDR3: TGTGCCAGTAGTAGGGAGGGACTAGCGGGAGGAACGATCGAAGAGACCCAGTACTTC.

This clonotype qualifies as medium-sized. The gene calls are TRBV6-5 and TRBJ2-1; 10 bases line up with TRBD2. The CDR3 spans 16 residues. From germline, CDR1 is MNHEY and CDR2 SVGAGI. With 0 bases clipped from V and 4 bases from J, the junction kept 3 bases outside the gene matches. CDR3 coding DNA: TGTGCCAGCAGTTACTCGTCTAGCGGGAGTTACAATGAGCAGTTCTTC. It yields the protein CASSYSSSGSYNEQFF.

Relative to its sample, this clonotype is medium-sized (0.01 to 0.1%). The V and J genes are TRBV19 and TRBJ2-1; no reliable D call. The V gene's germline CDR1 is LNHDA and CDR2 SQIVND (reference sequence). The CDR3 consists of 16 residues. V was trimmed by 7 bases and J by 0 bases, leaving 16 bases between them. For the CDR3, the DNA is TGTGCCAGTACCCGGACCGTCCCGAGCTCCTACAATGAGCAGTTCTTC. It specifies CASTRTVPSSYNEQFF.

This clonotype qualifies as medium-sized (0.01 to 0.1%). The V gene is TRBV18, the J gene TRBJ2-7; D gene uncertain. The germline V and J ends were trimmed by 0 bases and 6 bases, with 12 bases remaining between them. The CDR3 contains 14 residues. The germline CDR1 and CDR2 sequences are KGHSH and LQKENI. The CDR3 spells CASSPPVARREQYF. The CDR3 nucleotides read TGTGCCAGCTCACCACCAGTCGCTCGTCGCGAGCAGTACTTC.

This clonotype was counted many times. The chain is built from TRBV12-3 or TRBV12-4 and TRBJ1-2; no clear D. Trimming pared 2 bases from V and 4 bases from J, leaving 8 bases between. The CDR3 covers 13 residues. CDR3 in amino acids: CASSLSNSYGYTF. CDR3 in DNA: TGTGCCAGCAGTTTATCCAACAGCTATGGCTACACCTTC.

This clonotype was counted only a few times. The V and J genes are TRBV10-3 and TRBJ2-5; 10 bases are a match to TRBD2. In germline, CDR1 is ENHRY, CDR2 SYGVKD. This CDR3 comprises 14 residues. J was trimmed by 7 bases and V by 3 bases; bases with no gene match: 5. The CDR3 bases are TGTGCCATCAGTGATAGCGGGGGGCCCCGGACCCAGTACTTC. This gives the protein CAISDSGGPRTQYF.

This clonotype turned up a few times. This chain's CDR3 is CASSTRSFPLTSGNTIYF. The CDR3 nucleotides are TGTGCCAGCAGTACCAGAAGCTTTCCCCTTACATCTGGAAACACCATATATTTT. The chain employs TRBV6-1 and TRBJ1-3; no reliable D call. V lost 5 bases and J lost 1, with 21 bases in between. Germline V gives CDR1 MNHNS, CDR2 SASEGT. This CDR3 contains 18 residues.

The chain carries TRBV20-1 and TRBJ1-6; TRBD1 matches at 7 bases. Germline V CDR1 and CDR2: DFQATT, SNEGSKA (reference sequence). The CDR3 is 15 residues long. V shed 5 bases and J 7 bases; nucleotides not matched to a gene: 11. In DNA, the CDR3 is TGCAGTGCTCCAGTGGGGGGACAGCAAAATTCACCCCTCCACTTT. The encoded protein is CSAPVGGQQNSPLHF.

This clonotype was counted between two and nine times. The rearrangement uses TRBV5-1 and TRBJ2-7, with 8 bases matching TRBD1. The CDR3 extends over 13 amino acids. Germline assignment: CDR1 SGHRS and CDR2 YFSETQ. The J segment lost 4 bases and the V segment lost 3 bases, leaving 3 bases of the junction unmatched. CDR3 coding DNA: TGCGCCAGCAGCTCCGGACAGGGTTACGAGCAGTACTTC. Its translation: CASSSGQGYEQYF.

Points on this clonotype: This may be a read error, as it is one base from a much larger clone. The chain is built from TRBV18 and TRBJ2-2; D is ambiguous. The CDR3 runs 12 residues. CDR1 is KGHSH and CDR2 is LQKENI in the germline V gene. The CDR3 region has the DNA TGTGCCAACTCACCCTACACCGGGGAGCTGTTTTTT. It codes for CANSPYTGELFF.

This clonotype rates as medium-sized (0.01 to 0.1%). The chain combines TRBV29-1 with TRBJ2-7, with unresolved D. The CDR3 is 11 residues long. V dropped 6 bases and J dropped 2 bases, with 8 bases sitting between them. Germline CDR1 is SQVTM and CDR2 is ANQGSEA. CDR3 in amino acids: CSVGQAYEQYF. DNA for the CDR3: TGCAGCGTCGGCCAGGCCTACGAGCAGTACTTC.

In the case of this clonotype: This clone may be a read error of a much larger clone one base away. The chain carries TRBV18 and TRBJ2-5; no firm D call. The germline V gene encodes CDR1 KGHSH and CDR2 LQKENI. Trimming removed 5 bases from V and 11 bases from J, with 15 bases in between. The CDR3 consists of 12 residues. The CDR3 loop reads CASSDTWNEQYF. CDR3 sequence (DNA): TGTGCCAGCTCAGACACTTGGAATGAGCAGTACTTC.

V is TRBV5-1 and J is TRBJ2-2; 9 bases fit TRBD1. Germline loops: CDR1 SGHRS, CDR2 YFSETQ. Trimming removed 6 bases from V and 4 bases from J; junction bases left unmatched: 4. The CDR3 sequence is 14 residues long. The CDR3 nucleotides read TGCGCCAGCAAAAGGACAGGGGCCACCGGGGAGCTGTTTTTT. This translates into CASKRTGATGELFF.

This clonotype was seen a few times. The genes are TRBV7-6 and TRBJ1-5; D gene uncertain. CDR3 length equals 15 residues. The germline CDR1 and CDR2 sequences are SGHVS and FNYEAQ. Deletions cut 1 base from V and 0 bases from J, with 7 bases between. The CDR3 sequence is CASSLDGYSNQPQHF. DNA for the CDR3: TGTGCCAGCAGCTTAGACGGGTATAGCAATCAGCCCCAGCATTTT.

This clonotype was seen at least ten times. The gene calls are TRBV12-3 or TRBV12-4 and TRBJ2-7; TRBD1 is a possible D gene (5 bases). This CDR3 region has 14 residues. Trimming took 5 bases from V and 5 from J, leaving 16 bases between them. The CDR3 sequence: CASSPLGERDEQYF. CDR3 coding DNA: TGTGCCAGCAGTCCGCTAGGGGAAAGGGACGAGCAGTACTTC.

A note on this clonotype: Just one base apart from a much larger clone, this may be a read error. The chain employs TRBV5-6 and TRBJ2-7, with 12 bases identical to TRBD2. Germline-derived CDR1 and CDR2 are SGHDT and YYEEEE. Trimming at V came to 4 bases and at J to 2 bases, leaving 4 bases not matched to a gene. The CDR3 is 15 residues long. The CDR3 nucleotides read TGTGCCAGCAGCACCGGACTAGCGGGGACCTACGAGCAGTACTTC. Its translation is CASSTGLAGTYEQYF.

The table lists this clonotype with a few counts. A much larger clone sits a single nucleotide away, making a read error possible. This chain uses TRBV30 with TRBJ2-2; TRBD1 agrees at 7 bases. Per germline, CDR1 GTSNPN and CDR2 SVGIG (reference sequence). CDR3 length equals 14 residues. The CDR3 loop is CAWKQGPNIGELFF. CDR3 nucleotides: TGTGCCTGGAAACAGGGGCCGAACATCGGGGAGCTGTTTTTT.

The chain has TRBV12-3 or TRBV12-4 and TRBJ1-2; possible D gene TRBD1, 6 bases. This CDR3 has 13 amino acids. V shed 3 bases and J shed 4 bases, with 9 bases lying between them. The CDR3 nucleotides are TGTGCCAGCAGTTTCGGGGGGCCCTATGGCTACACCTTC. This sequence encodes CASSFGGPYGYTF.

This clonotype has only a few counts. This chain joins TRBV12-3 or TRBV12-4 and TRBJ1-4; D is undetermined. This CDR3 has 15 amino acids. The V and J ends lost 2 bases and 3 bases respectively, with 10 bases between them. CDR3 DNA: TGTGCCAGCAGTTTAACCCCCCTCCCTAATGAAAAACTGTTTTTT. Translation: CASSLTPLPNEKLFF.

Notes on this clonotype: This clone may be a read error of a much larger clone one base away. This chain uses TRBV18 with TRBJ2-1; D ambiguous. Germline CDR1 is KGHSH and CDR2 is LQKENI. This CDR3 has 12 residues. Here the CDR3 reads CASSPPINEQLF. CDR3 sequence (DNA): TGTGCCAGCTCACCCCCTATCAATGAGCAGCTCTTC.

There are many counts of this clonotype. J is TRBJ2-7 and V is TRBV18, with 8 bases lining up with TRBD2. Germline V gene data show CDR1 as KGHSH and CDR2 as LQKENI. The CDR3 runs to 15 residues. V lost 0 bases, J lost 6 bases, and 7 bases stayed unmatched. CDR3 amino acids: CASSPPGTRNSEQYF. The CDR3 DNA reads TGTGCCAGCTCACCACCCGGGACTAGAAACTCCGAGCAGTACTTC.

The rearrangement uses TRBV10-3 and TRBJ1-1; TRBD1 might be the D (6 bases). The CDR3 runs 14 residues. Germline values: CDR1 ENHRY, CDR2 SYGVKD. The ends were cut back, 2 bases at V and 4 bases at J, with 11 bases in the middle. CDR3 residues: CAISEGQSFTEAFF. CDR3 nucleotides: TGTGCCATCAGTGAGGGACAGTCATTCACTGAAGCTTTCTTT.

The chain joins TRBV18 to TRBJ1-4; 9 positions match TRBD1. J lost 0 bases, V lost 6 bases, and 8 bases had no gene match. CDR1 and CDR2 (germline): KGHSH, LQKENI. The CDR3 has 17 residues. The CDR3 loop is CASSGGQGASTNEKLFF. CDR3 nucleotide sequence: TGTGCCAGCTCGGGGGGACAGGGAGCGTCAACTAATGAAAAACTGTTTTTT.

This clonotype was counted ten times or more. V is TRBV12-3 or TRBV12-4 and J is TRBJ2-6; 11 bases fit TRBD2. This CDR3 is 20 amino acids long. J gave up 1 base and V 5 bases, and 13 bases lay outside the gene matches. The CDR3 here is CASSPNGGLAGLSGANVLTF. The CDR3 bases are TGTGCCAGCAGTCCGAATGGAGGACTAGCGGGCCTGTCTGGGGCCAACGTCCTGACTTTC.

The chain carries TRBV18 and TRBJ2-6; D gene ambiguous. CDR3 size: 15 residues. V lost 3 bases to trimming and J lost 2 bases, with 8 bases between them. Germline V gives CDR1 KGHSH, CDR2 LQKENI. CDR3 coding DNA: TGTGCCAGCTCACCGGTGGGGACTGGGGCCAACGTCCTGACTTTC. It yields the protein CASSPVGTGANVLTF.

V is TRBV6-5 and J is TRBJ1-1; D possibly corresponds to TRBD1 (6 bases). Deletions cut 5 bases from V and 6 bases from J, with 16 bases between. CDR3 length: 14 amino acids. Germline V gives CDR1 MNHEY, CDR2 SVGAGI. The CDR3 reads CASSDGTGGAEAFF. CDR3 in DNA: TGTGCCAGCAGTGACGGGACGGGGGGCGCTGAAGCTTTCTTT.

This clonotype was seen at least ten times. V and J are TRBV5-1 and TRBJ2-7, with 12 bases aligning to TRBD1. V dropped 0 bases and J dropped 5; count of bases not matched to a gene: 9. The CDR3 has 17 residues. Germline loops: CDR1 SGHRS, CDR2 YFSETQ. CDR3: CASSLAGTGGRRDEQYF. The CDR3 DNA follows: TGCGCCAGCAGCTTGGCCGGGACAGGGGGCCGTCGGGACGAGCAGTACTTC.